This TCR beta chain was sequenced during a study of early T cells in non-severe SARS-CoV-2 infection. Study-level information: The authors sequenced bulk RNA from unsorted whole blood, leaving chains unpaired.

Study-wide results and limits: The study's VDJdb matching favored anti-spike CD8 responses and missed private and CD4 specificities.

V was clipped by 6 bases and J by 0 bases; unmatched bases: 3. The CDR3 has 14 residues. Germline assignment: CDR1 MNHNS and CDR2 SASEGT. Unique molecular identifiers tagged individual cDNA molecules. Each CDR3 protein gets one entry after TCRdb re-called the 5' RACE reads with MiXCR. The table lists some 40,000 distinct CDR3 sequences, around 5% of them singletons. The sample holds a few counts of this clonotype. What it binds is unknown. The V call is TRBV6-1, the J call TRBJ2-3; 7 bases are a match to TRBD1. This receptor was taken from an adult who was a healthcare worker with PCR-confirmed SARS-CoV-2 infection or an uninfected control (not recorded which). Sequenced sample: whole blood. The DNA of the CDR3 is TGTGCCAGCAGGGAGACAGGGAGCACAGATACGCAGTATTTT. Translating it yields CASRETGSTDTQYF.